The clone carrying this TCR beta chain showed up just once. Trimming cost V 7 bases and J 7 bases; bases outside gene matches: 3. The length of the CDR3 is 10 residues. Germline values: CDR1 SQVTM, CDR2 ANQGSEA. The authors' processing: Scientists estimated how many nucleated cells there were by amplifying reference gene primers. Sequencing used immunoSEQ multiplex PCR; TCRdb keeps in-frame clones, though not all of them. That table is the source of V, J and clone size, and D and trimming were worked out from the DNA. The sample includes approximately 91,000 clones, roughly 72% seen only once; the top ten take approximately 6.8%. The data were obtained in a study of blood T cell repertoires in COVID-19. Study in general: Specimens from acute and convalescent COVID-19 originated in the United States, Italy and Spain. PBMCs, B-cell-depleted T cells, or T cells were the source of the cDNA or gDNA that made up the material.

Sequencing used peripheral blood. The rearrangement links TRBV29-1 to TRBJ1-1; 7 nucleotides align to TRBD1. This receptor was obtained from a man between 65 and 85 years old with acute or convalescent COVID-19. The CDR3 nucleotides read TGCAGCGGGGGACAGAGTGAAGCTTTCTTT. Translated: CSGGQSEAFF.